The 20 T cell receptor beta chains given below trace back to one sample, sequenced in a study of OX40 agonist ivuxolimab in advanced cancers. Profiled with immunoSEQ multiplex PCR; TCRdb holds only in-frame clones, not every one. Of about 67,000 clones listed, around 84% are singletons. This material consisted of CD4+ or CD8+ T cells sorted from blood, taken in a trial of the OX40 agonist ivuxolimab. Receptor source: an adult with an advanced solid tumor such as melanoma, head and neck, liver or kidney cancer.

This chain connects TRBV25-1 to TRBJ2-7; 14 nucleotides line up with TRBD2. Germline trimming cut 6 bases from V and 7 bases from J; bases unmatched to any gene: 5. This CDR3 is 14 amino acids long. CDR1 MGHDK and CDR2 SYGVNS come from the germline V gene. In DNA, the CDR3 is TGTGCCAGCAGAGAGACTAGCGGGGGGGAAGAGCAGTACTTC. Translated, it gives CASRETSGGEEQYF.

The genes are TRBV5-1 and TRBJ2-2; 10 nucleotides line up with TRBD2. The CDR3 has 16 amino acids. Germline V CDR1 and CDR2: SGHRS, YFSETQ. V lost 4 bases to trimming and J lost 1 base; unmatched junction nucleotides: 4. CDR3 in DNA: TGCGCCAGCAGCGGGTCTAGCGGGGGGAACACCGGGGAGCTGTTTTTT. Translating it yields CASSGSSGGNTGELFF.

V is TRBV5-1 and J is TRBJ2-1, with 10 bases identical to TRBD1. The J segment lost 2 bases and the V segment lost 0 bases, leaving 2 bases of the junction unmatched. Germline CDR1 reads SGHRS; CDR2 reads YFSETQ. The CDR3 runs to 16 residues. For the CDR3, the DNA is TGCGCCAGCAGCTTGGTCGGGACAGGGGCCTACAATGAGCAGTTCTTC. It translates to CASSLVGTGAYNEQFF. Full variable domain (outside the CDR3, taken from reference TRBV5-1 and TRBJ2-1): KAGVTQTPRYLIKTRGQQVTLSCSPISGHRSVSWYQQTPGQGLQFLFEYFSETQRNKGNFPGRFSGRQFSNSRSEMNVSTLELGDSALYLCASSLVGTGAYNEQFFGPGTRLTVL.

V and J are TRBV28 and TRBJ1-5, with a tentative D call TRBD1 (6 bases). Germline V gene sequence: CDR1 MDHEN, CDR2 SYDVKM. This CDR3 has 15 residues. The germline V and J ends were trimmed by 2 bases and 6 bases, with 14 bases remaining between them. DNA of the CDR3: TGTGCCAGCAGTTTAGGTGGACAGACGGGTCAGCCCCAGCATTTT. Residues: CASSLGGQTGQPQHF.

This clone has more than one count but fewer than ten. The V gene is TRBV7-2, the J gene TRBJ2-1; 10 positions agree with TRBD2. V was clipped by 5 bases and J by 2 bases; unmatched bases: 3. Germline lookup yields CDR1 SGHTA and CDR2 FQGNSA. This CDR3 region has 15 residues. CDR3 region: CASSLSGGPYNEQFF. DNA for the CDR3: TGTGCCAGCAGCCTTAGCGGGGGGCCCTACAATGAGCAGTTCTTC.

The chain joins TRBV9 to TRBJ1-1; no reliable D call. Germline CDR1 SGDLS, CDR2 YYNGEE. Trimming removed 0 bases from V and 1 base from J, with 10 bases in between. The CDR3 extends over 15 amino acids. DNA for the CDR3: TGTGCCAGCAGCGTAGGGACGGGGAAGAACACTGAAGCTTTCTTT. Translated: CASSVGTGKNTEAFF.

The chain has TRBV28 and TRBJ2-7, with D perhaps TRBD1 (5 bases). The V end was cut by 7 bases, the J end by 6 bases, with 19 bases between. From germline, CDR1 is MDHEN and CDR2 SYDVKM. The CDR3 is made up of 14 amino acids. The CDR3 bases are TGTGCCAGCATGAATCCTTCCCGTAGGGGCGAGCAGTACTTC. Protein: CASMNPSRRGEQYF. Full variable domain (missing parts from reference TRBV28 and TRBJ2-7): DVKVTQSSRYLVKRTGEKVFLECVQDMDHENMFWYRQDPGLGLRLIYFSYDVKMKEKGDIPEGYSVSREKKERFSLILESASTNQTSMYLCASMNPSRRGEQYFGPGTRLTVT.

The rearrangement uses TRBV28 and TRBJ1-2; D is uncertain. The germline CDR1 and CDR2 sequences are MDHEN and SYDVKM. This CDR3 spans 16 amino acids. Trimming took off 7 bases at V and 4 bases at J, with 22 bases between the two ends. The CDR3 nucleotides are TGTGCCAGCAATTCCCCCCGGGCTTTAATACGCTATGGCTACACCTTC. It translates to CASNSPRALIRYGYTF.

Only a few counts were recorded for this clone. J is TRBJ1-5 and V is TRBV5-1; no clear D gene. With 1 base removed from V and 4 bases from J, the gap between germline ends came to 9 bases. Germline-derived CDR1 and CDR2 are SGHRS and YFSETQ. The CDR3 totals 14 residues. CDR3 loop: CASSLNGRNQPQHF. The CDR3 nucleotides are TGCGCCAGCAGCTTGAATGGCAGGAATCAGCCCCAGCATTTT.

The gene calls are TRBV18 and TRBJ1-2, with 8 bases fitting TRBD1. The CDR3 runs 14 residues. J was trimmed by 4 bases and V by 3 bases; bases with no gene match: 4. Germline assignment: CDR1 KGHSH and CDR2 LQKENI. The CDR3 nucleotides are TGTGCCAGCTCACCTGGGACAGGAACCTATGGCTACACCTTC. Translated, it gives CASSPGTGTYGYTF.

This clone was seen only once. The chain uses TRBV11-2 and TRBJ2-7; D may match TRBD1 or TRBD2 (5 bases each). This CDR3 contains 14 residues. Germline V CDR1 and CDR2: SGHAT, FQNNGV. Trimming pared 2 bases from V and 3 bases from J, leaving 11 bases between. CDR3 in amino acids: CASSLIGARYEQYF. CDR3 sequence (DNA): TGTGCCAGCAGCTTAATCGGGGCTCGCTACGAGCAGTACTTC.

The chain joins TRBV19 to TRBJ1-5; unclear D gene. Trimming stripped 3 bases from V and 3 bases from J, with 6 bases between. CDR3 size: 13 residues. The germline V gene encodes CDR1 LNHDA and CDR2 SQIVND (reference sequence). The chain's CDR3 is CASSISHNQPQHF. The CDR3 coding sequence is TGTGCCAGTAGTATCTCCCACAATCAGCCCCAGCATTTT.

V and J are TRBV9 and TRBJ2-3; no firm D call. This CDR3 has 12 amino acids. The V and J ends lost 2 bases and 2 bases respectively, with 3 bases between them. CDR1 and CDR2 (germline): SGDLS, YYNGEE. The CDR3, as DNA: TGTGCCAGCAGCGTGACCACAGATACGCAGTATTTT. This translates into CASSVTTDTQYF.

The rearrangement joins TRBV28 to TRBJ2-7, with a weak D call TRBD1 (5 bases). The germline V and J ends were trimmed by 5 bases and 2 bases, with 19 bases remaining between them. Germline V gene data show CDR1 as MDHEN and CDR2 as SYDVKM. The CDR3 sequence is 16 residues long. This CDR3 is CASSKSLGARAYEQYF. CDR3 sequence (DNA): TGTGCCAGCAGTAAGAGTTTAGGGGCCAGGGCCTACGAGCAGTACTTC.

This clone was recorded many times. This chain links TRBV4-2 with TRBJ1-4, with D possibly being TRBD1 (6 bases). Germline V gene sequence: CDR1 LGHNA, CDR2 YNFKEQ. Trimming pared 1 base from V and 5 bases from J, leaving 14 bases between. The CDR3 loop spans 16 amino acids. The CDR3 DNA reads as TGTGCCAGCAGCCAAGTCTCTATCCAGGGGAATGAAAAACTGTTTTTT. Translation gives CASSQVSIQGNEKLFF.

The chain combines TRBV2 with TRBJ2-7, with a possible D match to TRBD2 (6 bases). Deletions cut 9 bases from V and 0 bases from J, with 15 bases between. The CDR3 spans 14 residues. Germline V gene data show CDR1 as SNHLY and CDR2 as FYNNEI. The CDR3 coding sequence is TGTGCCAGTACCGGGAGCCGAACCTCCTACGAGCAGTACTTC. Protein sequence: CASTGSRTSYEQYF.

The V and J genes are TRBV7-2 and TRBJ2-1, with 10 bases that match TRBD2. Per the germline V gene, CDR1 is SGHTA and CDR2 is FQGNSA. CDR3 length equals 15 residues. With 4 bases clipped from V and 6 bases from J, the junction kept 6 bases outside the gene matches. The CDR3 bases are TGTGCCAGCAGCTCTTCTAGCGGGAGTGGCAATGAGCAGTTCTTC. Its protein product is CASSSSSGSGNEQFF. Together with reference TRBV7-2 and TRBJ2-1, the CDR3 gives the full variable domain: GAGVSQSPSNKVTEKGKDVELRCDPISGHTALYWYRQSLGQGLEFLIYFQGNSAPDKSGLPSDRFSAERTGGSVSTLTIQRTQQEDSAVYLCASSSSSGSGNEQFFGPGTRLTVL.

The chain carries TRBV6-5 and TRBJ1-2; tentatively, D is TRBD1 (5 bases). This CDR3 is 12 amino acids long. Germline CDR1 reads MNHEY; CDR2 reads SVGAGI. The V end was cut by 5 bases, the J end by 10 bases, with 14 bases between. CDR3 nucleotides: TGTGCCAGCAGTGACGGGACGGAAATCTACACCTTC. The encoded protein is CASSDGTEIYTF.

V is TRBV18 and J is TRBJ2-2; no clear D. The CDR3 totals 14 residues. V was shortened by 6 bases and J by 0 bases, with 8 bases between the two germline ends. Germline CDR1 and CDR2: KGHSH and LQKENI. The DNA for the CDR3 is TGTGCCAGCTCTGGGGTATCGAACACCGGGGAGCTGTTTTTT. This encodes CASSGVSNTGELFF.

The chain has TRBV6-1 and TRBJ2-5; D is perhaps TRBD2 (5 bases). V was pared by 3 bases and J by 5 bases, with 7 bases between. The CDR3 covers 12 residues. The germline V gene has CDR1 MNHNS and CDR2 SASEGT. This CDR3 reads CASSDEGETQYF. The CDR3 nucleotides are TGTGCCAGCAGTGACGAGGGCGAGACCCAGTACTTC.